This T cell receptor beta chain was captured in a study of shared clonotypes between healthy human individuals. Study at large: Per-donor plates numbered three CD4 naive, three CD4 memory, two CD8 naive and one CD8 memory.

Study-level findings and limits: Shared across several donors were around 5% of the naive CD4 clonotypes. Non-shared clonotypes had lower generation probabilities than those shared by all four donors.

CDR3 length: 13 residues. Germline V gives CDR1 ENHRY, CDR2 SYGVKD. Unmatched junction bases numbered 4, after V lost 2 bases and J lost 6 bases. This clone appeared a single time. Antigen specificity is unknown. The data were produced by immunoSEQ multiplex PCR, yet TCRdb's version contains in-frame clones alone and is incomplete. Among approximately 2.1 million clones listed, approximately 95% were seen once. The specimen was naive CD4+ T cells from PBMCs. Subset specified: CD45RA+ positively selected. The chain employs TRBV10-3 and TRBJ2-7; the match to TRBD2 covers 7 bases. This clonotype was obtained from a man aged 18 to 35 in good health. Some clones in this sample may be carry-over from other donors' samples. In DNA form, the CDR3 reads TGTGCCATCAGTGAGGGAGCGGGGATCGAGCAGTACTTC. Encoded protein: CAISEGAGIEQYF.